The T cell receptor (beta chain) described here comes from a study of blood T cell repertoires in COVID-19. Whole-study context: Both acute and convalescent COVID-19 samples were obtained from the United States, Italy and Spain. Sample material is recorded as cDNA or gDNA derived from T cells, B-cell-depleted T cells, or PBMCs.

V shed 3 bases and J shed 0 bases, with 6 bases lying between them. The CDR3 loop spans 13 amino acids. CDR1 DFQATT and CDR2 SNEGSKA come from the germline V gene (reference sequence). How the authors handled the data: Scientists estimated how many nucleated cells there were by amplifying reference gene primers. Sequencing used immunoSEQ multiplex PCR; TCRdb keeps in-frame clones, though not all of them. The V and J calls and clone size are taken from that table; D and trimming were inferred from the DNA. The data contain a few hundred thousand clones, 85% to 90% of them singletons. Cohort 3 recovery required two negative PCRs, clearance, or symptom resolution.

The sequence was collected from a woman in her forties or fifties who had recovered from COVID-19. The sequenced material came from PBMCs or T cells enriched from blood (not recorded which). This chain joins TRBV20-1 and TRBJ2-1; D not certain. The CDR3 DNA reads TGCAGTGCTAGTCTAGGCTCCTACAATGAGCAGTTCTTC. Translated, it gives CSASLGSYNEQFF.